The clone carrying this TCR beta chain was detected ten times or more. The data originate from a study of T-cell memory formation after mild COVID-19. The CDR3 runs 15 residues. After removal of 5 bases from V and 6 bases from J, the junction contained 9 bases not matched to a gene. Germline-derived CDR1 and CDR2 are SGHTA and FQGNSA. TCRdb called the 5' RACE reads again in MiXCR, with one record for every CDR3 protein. The data hold 250,000 to 400,000 distinct CDR3 sequences, with 14% observed a single time. This clonotype was obtained from a man in his late teens or twenties who had mild COVID-19 (a few samples of this study predate the infection). Cell type and time point are not known. V gene TRBV7-2 combines with J gene TRBJ2-1; TRBD2 agrees at 8 bases. Sequencing was carried out using PBMCs or a T cell subset sorted from them (not recorded which). The CDR3 reads CASSPPGLAGNEQFF. The CDR3 DNA reads as TGTGCCAGCAGCCCTCCCGGACTAGCTGGCAATGAGCAGTTCTTC.